This TCR beta chain was retrieved from a study of low-dose radiotherapy and immunotherapy resistance in tumors. Study background: It was every two weeks, one day before radiation and immunotherapy, that intravenous cyclophosphamide 200 mg/m2 was given.

Points on this clonotype: A far larger clone is just one base off, so this is likely a read error.

Specified time point: after trial treatment. Treatment reported: LDRT plus nivolumab, ipilimumab, low-dose cyclophosphamide and aspirin (RACIN trial). First-strand cDNA used TRAV- and TRBV-specific primers, covering alpha and beta chains. Amplification, which lasted approximately 19 PCR cycles, used a constant-region primer and V-primer adapter to amplify TCRs. MiXCR was run by TCRdb on the reads, yielding one entry per CDR3 protein. This repertoire shows 85,000 to 95,000 distinct CDR3 sequences, 20% to 25% found once; its top ten account for around 13%. Sequencing was performed on PBMCs, taken after low-dose radiotherapy plus immunotherapy. The source is a female donor with ovarian cancer.

The CDR3 region has the DNA TGTGTCAGCAGCTTGATTGTCAGCACAGATACGCAGTATTTT. This encodes CVSSLIVSTDTQYF. This chain connects TRBV5-3 to TRBJ2-3; D is uncertain. Being an ORF, TRBV5-3 has a function that is uncertain. The CDR3 loop spans 14 amino acids.